The 31 T cell receptor beta chains given below trace back to one sample, sequenced in a study of blood T cell repertoires in COVID-19 (dated by TCRdb to 2019 to 2021). Libraries came from the immunoSEQ multiplex PCR assay. Drawn from immuneACCESS, this table holds only the in-frame rearrangements with V and J called that TCRdb kept. Clones are partly lost; checked studies trace under half to an unresolved V gene and leave the rest unexplained. The sample table shows around 120,000 clones, and over 65% are seen once. The ten largest clones take up approximately 2.5% of the sample. Sequenced input: peripheral blood. Every receptor here comes from a man aged 25 to 40 with acute or convalescent COVID-19.

The V gene is TRBV3-1 (or the pseudogene TRBV3-2), the J gene TRBJ1-6; 8 bases fit TRBD1. V lost 2 bases, J lost 2 bases, and 2 bases stayed unmatched. Germline loops: CDR1 LGHDT, CDR2 YNNKEL (reference sequence). This CDR3 contains 16 residues. The CDR3 sequence: CASSQQGAAYNSPLHF. The CDR3 coding sequence is TGTGCCAGCAGCCAACAGGGGGCGGCCTATAATTCACCCCTCCACTTT.

The V and J genes are TRBV5-5 and TRBJ1-2; D uncertain. The germline V gene has CDR1 SGHKS and CDR2 YYEKEE (reference sequence). The length of the CDR3 is 11 residues. Trimming took 2 bases from V and 7 from J, leaving 6 bases between them. The CDR3: CASSLLGGYTF. In DNA form, the CDR3 reads TGTGCCAGCAGCTTACTCGGTGGCTACACCTTC.

The V call is TRBV10-1, the J call TRBJ2-5, with 10 bases aligning to TRBD2. V was clipped by 10 bases and J by 5 bases; unmatched bases: 10. The germline gives CDR1 WNHNN, CDR2 SYGVQD (reference sequence). The CDR3 consists of 14 residues. CDR3 sequence (DNA): TGCGCCATTAGCGGGGGGCAGGCGGGGGAGACCCAGTACTTC. Its protein product is CAISGGQAGETQYF.

This sequence joins TRBV19 and TRBJ2-2, with TRBD1 as a possible D gene (6 bases). CDR1 LNHDA and CDR2 SQIVND come from the germline V gene (reference sequence). V lost 7 bases to trimming and J lost 6 bases, with 15 bases between them. The CDR3 is made up of 14 amino acids. The CDR3 sequence: CASTVGQLAGELFF. The CDR3 DNA reads TGTGCCAGTACCGTAGGACAGCTAGCCGGGGAGCTGTTTTTT.

The chain has TRBV24-1 and TRBJ2-5, with a tentative D call TRBD2 (6 bases). Germline CDR1 KGHDR, CDR2 SFDVKD. Trimming took off 4 bases at V and 5 bases at J, with 16 bases between the two ends. The CDR3 is made up of 15 amino acids. The CDR3, as DNA: TGTGCCACCAGTGAAAATGGCCAGGCGGGGGAGACCCAGTACTTC. This translates into CATSENGQAGETQYF.

The chain has TRBV9 and TRBJ1-5; D is unclear. Per germline, CDR1 SGDLS and CDR2 YYNGEE. Between the trimmed V and J ends, which lost 3 bases and 0 bases, there was a span of 10 bases. The CDR3 is 15 residues long. CDR3 amino acids: CASSGVEDSNQPQHF. CDR3 DNA: TGTGCCAGCAGCGGGGTAGAGGATAGCAATCAGCCCCAGCATTTT.

The chain links TRBV4-2 to TRBJ2-1, with 7 nucleotides matching TRBD2. From germline, CDR1 is LGHNA and CDR2 YNFKEQ. V shed 5 bases and J 0 bases; nucleotides not matched to a gene: 4. This CDR3 comprises 15 residues. In DNA, the CDR3 is TGTGCCAGCAGCGAACTAGCGAGCTCCTACAATGAGCAGTTCTTC. Its protein is CASSELASSYNEQFF.

V and J are TRBV2 and TRBJ2-7, with TRBD1 identical over 9 bases. The CDR3 is 14 amino acids. Trimming at V came to 5 bases and at J to 6 bases, leaving 8 bases not matched to a gene. Germline V gene sequence: CDR1 SNHLY, CDR2 FYNNEI. CDR3 in DNA: TGTGCCAGCAGTAAGGGACAGGGCTTCTCCGAGCAGTACTTC. Amino acids: CASSKGQGFSEQYF.

V usage is TRBV18 and J usage is TRBJ1-1; D is unclear. CDR1 and CDR2 (germline): KGHSH, LQKENI. The CDR3 extends over 13 amino acids. V lost 3 bases to trimming and J lost 1 base, with 6 bases between them. Written as DNA, the CDR3 is TGTGCCAGCTCACCGAACGGGAACACTGAAGCTTTCTTT. As protein: CASSPNGNTEAFF. The variable domain in full, with the rest retrieved from reference TRBV18 and TRBJ1-1, is NAGVMQNPRHLVRRRGQEARLRCSPMKGHSHVYWYRQLPEEGLKFMVYLQKENIIDESGMPKERFSAEFPKEGPSILRIQQVVRGDSAAYFCASSPNGNTEAFFGQGTRLTVV.

The chain joins TRBV19 to TRBJ2-1; possible D gene TRBD1, 7 bases. This CDR3 has 15 amino acids. V gave up 3 bases and J gave up 8 bases, with 17 bases separating them. CDR1 LNHDA and CDR2 SQIVND come from the germline V gene (reference sequence). The CDR3 sequence: CASSIRRGRGDEQFF. Written as DNA, the CDR3 is TGTGCCAGTAGTATTAGGAGGGGGCGCGGCGATGAGCAGTTCTTC.

The chain uses TRBV12-3 or TRBV12-4 and TRBJ1-2; 9 nucleotides line up with TRBD1. The V and J ends lost 5 bases and 7 bases, in that order; junction bases with no gene match: 5. CDR3 length: 13 amino acids. Here the CDR3 reads CASSPGTGLGYTF. CDR3 nucleotides: TGTGCCAGCAGTCCAGGGACAGGGCTTGGCTACACCTTC.

The J gene is TRBJ2-1, the V gene TRBV5-4, with D tentatively TRBD2 (6 bases). CDR3 length: 14 residues. V dropped 4 bases and J dropped 8 bases, with 16 bases sitting between them. Germline assignment: CDR1 SGHNT and CDR2 YYREEE (reference sequence). CDR3 sequence (DNA): TGTGCCAGCAGCCGCCCGATGGAGGGCGATGAGCAGTTCTTC. It specifies CASSRPMEGDEQFF.

This chain joins TRBV19 and TRBJ1-2; 8 nucleotides agree with TRBD1. The CDR3 totals 15 residues. The V segment lost 5 bases and the J segment 4 bases; nucleotides outside the gene matches: 9. Germline V gene data show CDR1 as LNHDA and CDR2 as SQIVND (reference sequence). As DNA, the CDR3 is TGTGCCAGTAGTTTTCTGGACAGGGTGGGCTATGGCTACACCTTC. This sequence encodes CASSFLDRVGYGYTF.

The J gene is TRBJ1-3, the V gene TRBV5-1; D remains unclear. The V end lost 4 bases, the J end lost 3 bases, and 11 bases lay between the germline ends. This CDR3 spans 14 amino acids. Germline V gene sequence: CDR1 SGHRS, CDR2 YFSETQ. The CDR3 DNA follows: TGCGCCAGCAGCGCCGGCGAGGTTGGAAACACCATATATTTT. Translated, it gives CASSAGEVGNTIYF. The full variable domain, in which reference TRBV5-1 and TRBJ1-3 provide the parts outside the CDR3, is KAGVTQTPRYLIKTRGQQVTLSCSPISGHRSVSWYQQTPGQGLQFLFEYFSETQRNKGNFPGRFSGRQFSNSRSEMNVSTLELGDSALYLCASSAGEVGNTIYFGEGSWLTVV.

This chain links TRBV6-1 with TRBJ2-1; tentatively, D is TRBD1 (6 bases). V lost 2 bases and J 10 bases, leaving 9 bases between the germline ends. The length of the CDR3 is 12 residues. Germline CDR1 MNHNS, CDR2 SASEGT. The CDR3 loop is CASSERTAEQFF. The CDR3 DNA reads as TGTGCCAGCAGTGAACGGACAGCGGAGCAGTTCTTC.

The V gene is TRBV7-6, the J gene TRBJ2-2; 8 positions agree with TRBD2. Germline assignment: CDR1 SGHVS and CDR2 FNYEAQ. The J segment lost 6 bases and the V segment lost 3 bases, leaving 9 bases of the junction unmatched. The CDR3 is 16 amino acids. CDR3 in amino acids: CASSFTGGVRAGELFF. The CDR3 DNA is TGTGCCAGCAGCTTTACGGGAGGGGTCAGGGCCGGGGAGCTGTTTTTT.

The chain uses TRBV6-5 and TRBJ1-3; TRBD1 matches at 7 bases. CDR3 size: 14 residues. With V trimmed by 6 bases and J by 4 bases, 6 bases remained unmatched. CDR1 is MNHEY and CDR2 is SVGAGI in the germline V gene. CDR3 loop: CASRSTGVGNTIYF. The DNA of the CDR3 is TGTGCCAGCAGGTCAACAGGGGTGGGAAACACCATATATTTT.

In its sample, this clone was seen a few times. The gene calls are TRBV4-1 and TRBJ1-2; TRBD1 matches 9 bases. With 0 bases clipped from V and 4 bases from J, the junction kept 3 bases outside the gene matches. The CDR3 runs to 15 residues. Germline V gene sequence: CDR1 MGHRA, CDR2 YSYEKL. CDR3 protein: CASSQDSGQGYGYTF. CDR3 nucleotides: TGCGCCAGCAGCCAAGATTCGGGACAGGGCTATGGCTACACCTTC.

V and J are TRBV18 and TRBJ1-4, with D maybe TRBD1 (5 bases). The V end was cut by 6 bases, the J end by 8 bases, with 16 bases between. Per the germline V gene, CDR1 is KGHSH and CDR2 is LQKENI. The CDR3 consists of 14 residues. The DNA of the CDR3 is TGTGCCAGCTCCCTTGCGCAGGGCGGCGAAAAACTGTTTTTT. Protein product: CASSLAQGGEKLFF.

The V call is TRBV6-5, the J call TRBJ1-2; maybe TRBD1 (5 bases). The CDR3 has 13 amino acids. CDR1 and CDR2 (germline): MNHEY, SVGAGI. Trimming removed 4 bases at V and 4 bases at J, with 10 bases between. The CDR3 bases are TGTGCCAGCAGTTGGACAAGCACCTATGGCTACACCTTC. Its protein is CASSWTSTYGYTF.

This clone turned up a few times. The chain combines TRBV7-3 with TRBJ2-3; no firm D call. CDR1 and CDR2 from the germline V gene are SGHTA and FQGTGA. V shed 4 bases and J shed 0 bases, with 2 bases lying between them. The CDR3 spans 12 residues. The DNA of the CDR3 is TGTGCCAGCAGCTCTAGCACAGATACGCAGTATTTT. It codes for CASSSSTDTQYF.

J is TRBJ2-7 and V is TRBV14; D perhaps matches TRBD2 (5 bases). The CDR3 extends over 14 amino acids. Germline values: CDR1 SGHDN, CDR2 FVKESK. With 0 bases removed from V and 3 bases from J, the gap between germline ends came to 9 bases. The CDR3 sequence: CASSQETGNYEQYF. In nucleotides, the CDR3 is TGTGCCAGCAGCCAAGAGACGGGGAACTACGAGCAGTACTTC.

The rearrangement uses TRBV4-1 and TRBJ1-5; 8 bases match TRBD1. Germline V gene lookup returns CDR1 MGHRA and CDR2 YSYEKL. The J segment lost 4 bases and the V segment lost 2 bases, leaving 4 bases of the junction unmatched. The CDR3 runs 15 residues. CDR3: CASSQTTGENQPQHF. The CDR3, as DNA: TGCGCCAGCAGCCAAACGACAGGGGAAAATCAGCCCCAGCATTTT.

The V call is TRBV7-8, the J call TRBJ1-3; no clear D. CDR3 size: 15 residues. V was clipped by 4 bases and J by 4 bases, with 14 bases between them. CDR1 and CDR2 (germline): SGHVS, FQNEAQ. CDR3 sequence: CASSSSELIGNTIYF. CDR3 DNA: TGTGCCAGCAGCTCCTCAGAACTAATCGGAAACACCATATATTTT. Using reference TRBV7-8 and TRBJ1-3 for the parts outside the CDR3, the full variable domain is GAGVSQSPRYKVAKRGQDVALRCDPISGHVSLFWYQQALGQGPEFLTYFQNEAQLDKSGLPSDRFFAERPEGSVSTLKIQRTQQEDSAVYLCASSSSELIGNTIYFGEGSWLTVV.

The V and J genes are TRBV2 and TRBJ2-7; 8 bases align to TRBD2. The CDR3 spans 15 residues. CDR1 is SNHLY and CDR2 is FYNNEI in the germline V gene. V gave up 9 bases and J gave up 4 bases; unmatched junction bases: 14. CDR3 DNA: TGTGCCAGTAACACCTATAGCGGGAAGATTTACGAGCAGTACTTC. This translates into CASNTYSGKIYEQYF.

This clone was detected only a few times. V and J are TRBV19 and TRBJ1-4, with 7 nucleotides matching TRBD1. This CDR3 comprises 15 residues. The ends lost 4 bases at V and 8 bases at J; junction bases unmatched: 10. Germline loops: CDR1 LNHDA, CDR2 SQIVND (reference sequence). CDR3: CASSTGQRMGEKLFF. The CDR3 region has the DNA TGTGCCAGTAGTACGGGACAGCGGATGGGGGAAAAACTGTTTTTT.

The V gene is TRBV18, the J gene TRBJ2-7; D remains ambiguous. The CDR3 length is 13 residues. V dropped 3 bases and J dropped 4 bases, with 10 bases sitting between them. Per the germline V gene, CDR1 is KGHSH and CDR2 is LQKENI. CDR3: CASSPAQPYEQYV. In DNA, the CDR3 is TGTGCCAGCTCACCGGCACAGCCGTACGAGCAGTACGTC.

The genes are TRBV11-2 and TRBJ2-7, with 8 positions matching TRBD1. Trimming took 2 bases from V and 3 from J; bases not matched to a gene: 3. This CDR3 comprises 14 residues. Germline V gene lookup returns CDR1 SGHAT and CDR2 FQNNGV. The chain's CDR3 is CASSLLGQVYEQYV. CDR3 nucleotides: TGTGCCAGCAGCTTATTGGGACAGGTCTACGAGCAGTACGTC.

The DNA for the CDR3 is TGCGCCAGCAGCTCAGCGGACCGACAAGAGACCCAGTACTTC. It yields the protein CASSSADRQETQYF. The chain links TRBV5-1 to TRBJ2-5; D might be TRBD2 (5 bases). V was shortened by 3 bases and J by 2 bases, with 11 bases between the two germline ends. Germline CDR1 reads SGHRS; CDR2 reads YFSETQ. This CDR3 is 14 amino acids long.

The chain recombines TRBV5-1 with TRBJ2-1; D gene unclear. V lost 0 bases and J lost 4, with 8 bases in between. CDR3 length: 14 amino acids. Germline CDR1 and CDR2: SGHRS and YFSETQ. The CDR3 reads CASSLASEYNEQFF. The CDR3 nucleotides read TGCGCCAGCAGCTTGGCCAGCGAGTACAATGAGCAGTTCTTC.

The chain carries TRBV5-6 and TRBJ1-2, with D possibly matching TRBD1 (6 bases). The CDR3 is 18 residues long. V gave up 4 bases and J gave up 0 bases, with 22 bases separating them. Germline lookup yields CDR1 SGHDT and CDR2 YYEEEE. The CDR3 coding sequence is TGTGCCAGCAGCCACACCCCGGACAGTGGATTAGCTAACTATGGCTACACCTTC. Protein product: CASSHTPDSGLANYGYTF.